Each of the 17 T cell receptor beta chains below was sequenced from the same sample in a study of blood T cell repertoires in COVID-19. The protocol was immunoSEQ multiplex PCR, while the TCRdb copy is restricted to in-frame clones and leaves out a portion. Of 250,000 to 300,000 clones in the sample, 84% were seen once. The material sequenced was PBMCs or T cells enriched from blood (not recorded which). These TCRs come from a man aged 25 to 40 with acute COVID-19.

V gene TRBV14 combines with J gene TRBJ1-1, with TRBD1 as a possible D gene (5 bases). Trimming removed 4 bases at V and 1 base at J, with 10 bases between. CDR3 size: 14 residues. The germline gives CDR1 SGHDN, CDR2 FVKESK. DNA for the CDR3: TGTGCCAGCAGCCTCCCCACAGGGAACACTGAAGCTTTCTTT. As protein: CASSLPTGNTEAFF.

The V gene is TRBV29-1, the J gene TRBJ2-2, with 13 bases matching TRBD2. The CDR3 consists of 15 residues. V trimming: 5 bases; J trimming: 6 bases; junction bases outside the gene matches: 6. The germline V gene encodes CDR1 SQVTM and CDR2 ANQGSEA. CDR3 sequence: CSVQTSGGSAGELFF. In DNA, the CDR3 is TGCAGCGTTCAGACTAGCGGGGGGTCCGCCGGGGAGCTGTTTTTT.

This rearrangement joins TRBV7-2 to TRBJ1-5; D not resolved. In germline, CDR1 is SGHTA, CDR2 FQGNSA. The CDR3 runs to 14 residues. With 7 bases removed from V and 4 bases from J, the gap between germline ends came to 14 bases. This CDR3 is CASTILGRNQPQHF. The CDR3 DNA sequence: TGTGCCAGCACTATACTTGGGAGGAATCAGCCCCAGCATTTT.

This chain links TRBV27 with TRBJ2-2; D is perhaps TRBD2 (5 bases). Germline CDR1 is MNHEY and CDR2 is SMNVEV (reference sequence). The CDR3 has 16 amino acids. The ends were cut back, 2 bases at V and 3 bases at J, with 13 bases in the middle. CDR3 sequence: CASSLKAGSDTGELFF. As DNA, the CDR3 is TGTGCCAGCAGTTTAAAGGCGGGTTCCGACACCGGGGAGCTGTTTTTT.

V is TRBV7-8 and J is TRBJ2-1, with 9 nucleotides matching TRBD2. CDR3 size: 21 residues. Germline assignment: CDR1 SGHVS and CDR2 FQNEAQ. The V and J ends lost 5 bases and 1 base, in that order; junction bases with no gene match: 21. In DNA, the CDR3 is TGTGCCAGCAGCCCCGGGGTGGTGAGGGGCATAGCGGGAGAATCCTACAATGAGCAGTTCTTC. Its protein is CASSPGVVRGIAGESYNEQFF.

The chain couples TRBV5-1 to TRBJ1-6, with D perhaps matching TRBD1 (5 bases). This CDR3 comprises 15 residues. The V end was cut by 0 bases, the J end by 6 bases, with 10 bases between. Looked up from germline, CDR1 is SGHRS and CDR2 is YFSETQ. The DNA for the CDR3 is TGCGCCAGCAGCTTGGCGCAGGGAGGTAATTCACCCCTCCACTTT. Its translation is CASSLAQGGNSPLHF.

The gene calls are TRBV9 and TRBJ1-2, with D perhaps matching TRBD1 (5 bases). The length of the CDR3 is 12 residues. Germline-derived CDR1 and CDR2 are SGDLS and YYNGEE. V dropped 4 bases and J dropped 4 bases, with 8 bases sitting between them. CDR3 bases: TGTGCCAGCAGCACGGGACTCTATGGCTACACCTTC. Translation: CASSTGLYGYTF.

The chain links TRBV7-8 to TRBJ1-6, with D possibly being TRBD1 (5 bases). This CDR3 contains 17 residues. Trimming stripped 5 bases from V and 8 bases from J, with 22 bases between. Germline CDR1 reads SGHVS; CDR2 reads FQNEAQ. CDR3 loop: CASSLGPPGRGDSPLHF. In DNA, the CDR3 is TGTGCCAGCAGCCTAGGACCTCCAGGGCGAGGAGATTCACCCCTCCACTTT.

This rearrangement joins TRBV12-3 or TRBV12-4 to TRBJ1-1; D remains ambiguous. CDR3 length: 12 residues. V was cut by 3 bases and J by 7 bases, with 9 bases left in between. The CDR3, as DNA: TGTGCCAGCAGTTTGGGCGAAGATGAAGCTTTCTTT. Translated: CASSLGEDEAFF.

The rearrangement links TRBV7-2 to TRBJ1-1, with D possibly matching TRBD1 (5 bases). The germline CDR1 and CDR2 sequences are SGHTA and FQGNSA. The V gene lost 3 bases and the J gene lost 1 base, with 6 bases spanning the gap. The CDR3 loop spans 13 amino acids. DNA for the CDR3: TGTGCCAGCAGCTTTACAGGGAACACTGAAGCTTTCTTT. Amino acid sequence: CASSFTGNTEAFF.

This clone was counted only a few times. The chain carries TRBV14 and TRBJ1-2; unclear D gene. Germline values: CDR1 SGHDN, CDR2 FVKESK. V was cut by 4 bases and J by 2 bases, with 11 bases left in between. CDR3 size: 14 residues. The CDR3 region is CASSRGYDNYGYTF. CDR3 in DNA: TGTGCCAGCAGCCGAGGATACGACAACTATGGCTACACCTTC.

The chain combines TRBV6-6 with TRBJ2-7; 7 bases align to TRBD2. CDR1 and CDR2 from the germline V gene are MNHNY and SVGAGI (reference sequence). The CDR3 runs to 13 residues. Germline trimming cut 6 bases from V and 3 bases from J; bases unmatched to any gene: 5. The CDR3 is CASSLSGLYEQYV. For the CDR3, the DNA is TGTGCCAGCAGCCTTAGCGGGCTCTACGAGCAGTACGTC.

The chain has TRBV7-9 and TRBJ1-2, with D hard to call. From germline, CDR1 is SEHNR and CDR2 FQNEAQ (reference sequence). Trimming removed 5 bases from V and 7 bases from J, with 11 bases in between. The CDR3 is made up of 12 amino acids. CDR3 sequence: CASSPRSGGYTF. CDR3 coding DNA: TGTGCCAGCAGCCCCCGTTCGGGTGGCTACACCTTC.

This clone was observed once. The CDR3 sequence: CASSPRQGINYGYTF. The DNA of the CDR3 is TGTGCCAGCAGTCCACGACAGGGGATCAACTATGGCTACACCTTC. The chain links TRBV6-2 or TRBV6-3 to TRBJ1-2, with TRBD1 matching 8 bases. The ends lost 5 bases at V and 2 bases at J; junction bases unmatched: 7. The CDR3 runs 15 residues. The germline CDR1 and CDR2 sequences are MNHEY and SVGEGT.

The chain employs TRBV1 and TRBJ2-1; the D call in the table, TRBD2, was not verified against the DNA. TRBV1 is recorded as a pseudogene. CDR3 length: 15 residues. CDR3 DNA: TGCACCAGCAGCCCCCTGGGCGGGGGATGTGGTGAGCAGTTCTTC. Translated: CTSSPLGGGCGEQFF.

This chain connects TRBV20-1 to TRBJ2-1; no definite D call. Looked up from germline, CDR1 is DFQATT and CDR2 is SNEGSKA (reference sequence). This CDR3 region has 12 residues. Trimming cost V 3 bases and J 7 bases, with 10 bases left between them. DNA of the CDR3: TGCAGTGCTAGTGACTTTTCGAATGAGCAGTTCTTC. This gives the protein CSASDFSNEQFF.

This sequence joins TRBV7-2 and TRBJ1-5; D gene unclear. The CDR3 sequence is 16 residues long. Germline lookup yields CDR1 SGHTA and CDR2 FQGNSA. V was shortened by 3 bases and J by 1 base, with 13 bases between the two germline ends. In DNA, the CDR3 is TGTGCCAGCAGCTTCGTACGCTTCGGGAGCAATCAGCCCCAGCATTTT. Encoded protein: CASSFVRFGSNQPQHF.